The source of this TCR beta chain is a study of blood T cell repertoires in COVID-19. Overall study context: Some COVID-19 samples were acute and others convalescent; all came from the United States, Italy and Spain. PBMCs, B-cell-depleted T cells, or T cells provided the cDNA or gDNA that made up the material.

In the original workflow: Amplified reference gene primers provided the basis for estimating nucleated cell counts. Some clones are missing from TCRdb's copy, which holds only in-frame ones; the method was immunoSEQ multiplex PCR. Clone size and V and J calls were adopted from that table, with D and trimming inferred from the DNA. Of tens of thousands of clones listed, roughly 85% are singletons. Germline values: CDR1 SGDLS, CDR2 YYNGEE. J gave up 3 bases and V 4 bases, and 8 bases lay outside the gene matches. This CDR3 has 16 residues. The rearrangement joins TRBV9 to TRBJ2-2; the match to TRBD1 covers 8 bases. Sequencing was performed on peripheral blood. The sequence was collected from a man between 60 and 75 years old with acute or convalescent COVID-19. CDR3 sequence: CASSLVQGADTGELFF. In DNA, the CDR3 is TGTGCCAGCAGCCTAGTCCAGGGGGCCGACACCGGGGAGCTGTTTTTT.